This T cell receptor beta chain was observed in a study of beta chain features in type 1 diabetes. Study overall: On cell yields, gender and age, patients and healthy donors were similar. Regarding the study as a whole: The VDJ junctions of type 1 diabetes patients carried fewer insertions and more deletions.

Note on this clone: Antigen specificity is unknown.

Reverse transcription of all isolated RNA meant that expressed TCRB transcripts were sequenced. Libraries were prepared by immunoSEQ multiplex PCR; TCRdb keeps only in-frame clonotypes and omits some of them. Seen here are hundreds of thousands of clones, roughly 31% observed once, and the top ten hold about 0.065%. V shed 1 base and J shed 0 bases, with 14 bases lying between them. This CDR3 has 18 amino acids. In germline, CDR1 is SGDLS, CDR2 YYNGEE. This receptor was taken from a man between 18 and 29 years old in good health. The sample was naive CD4+ T cells from blood. The V gene is TRBV9, the J gene TRBJ2-6; tentatively, D is TRBD2 (6 bases). The CDR3 protein is CASSVSRGGSSGANVLTF. The CDR3 DNA reads as TGTGCCAGCAGCGTATCCCGGGGAGGAAGCTCTGGGGCCAACGTCCTGACTTTC.